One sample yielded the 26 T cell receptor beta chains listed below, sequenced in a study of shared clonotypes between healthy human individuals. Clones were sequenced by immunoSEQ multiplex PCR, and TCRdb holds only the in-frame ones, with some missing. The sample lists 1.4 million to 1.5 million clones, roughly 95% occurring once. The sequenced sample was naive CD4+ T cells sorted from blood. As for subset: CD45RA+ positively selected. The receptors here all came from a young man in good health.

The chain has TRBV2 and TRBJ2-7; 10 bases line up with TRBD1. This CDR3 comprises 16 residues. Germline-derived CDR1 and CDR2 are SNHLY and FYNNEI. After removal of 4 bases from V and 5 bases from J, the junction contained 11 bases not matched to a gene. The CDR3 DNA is TGTGCCAGCAGTGTGACGGCGGGGGGACAGGGGAACGAGCAGTACTTC. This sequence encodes CASSVTAGGQGNEQYF.

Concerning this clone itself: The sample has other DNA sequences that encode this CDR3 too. As DNA, the CDR3 is TGTGCTACCGAGGGGGGTCGCACAGATACGCAGTATTTT. Encoded protein: CATEGGRTDTQYF. V is TRBV5-8 and J is TRBJ2-3, with D perhaps assigned TRBD1 or TRBD2 (6 bases each). Germline V CDR1 and CDR2: SGHTS, YDEGEE. The CDR3 covers 13 residues.

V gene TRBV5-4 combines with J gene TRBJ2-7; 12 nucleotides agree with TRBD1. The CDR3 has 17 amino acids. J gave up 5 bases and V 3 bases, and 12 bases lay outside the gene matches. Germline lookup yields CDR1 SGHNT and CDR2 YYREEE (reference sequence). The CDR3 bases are TGTGCCAGCAGCTCCGCTGTCCCGGGACAGGGGGCTCACGAGCAGTACTTC. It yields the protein CASSSAVPGQGAHEQYF.

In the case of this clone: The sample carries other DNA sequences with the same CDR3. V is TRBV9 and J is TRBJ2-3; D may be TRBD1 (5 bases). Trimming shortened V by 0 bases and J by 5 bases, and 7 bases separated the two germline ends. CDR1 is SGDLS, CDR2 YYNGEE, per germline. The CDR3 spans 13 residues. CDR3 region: CASSVEGRDTQYF. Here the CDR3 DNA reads TGTGCCAGCAGCGTAGAGGGGCGAGATACGCAGTATTTT.

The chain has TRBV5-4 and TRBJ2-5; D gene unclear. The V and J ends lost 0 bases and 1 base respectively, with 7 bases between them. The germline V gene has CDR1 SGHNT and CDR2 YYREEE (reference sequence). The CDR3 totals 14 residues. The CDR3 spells CASSLGAVQETQYF. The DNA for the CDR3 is TGTGCCAGCAGCTTGGGTGCGGTCCAAGAGACCCAGTACTTC.

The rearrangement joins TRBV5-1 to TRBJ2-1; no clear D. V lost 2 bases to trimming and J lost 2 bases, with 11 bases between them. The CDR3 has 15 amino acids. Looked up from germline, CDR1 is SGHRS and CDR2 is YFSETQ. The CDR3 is CASSFDEKAYNEQFF. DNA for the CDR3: TGCGCCAGCAGCTTTGACGAGAAGGCCTACAATGAGCAGTTCTTC.

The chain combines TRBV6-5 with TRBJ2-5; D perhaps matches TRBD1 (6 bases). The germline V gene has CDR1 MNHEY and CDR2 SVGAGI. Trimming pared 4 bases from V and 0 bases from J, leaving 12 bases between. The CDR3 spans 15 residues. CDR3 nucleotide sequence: TGTGCCAGCAGTTCCCCGGGACACCACCAAGAGACCCAGTACTTC. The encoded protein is CASSSPGHHQETQYF.

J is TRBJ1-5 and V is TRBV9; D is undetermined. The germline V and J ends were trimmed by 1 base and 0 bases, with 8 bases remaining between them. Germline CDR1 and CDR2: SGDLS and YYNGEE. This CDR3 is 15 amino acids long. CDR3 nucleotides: TGTGCCAGCAGCGTAAACCCTATTAGCAATCAGCCCCAGCATTTT. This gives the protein CASSVNPISNQPQHF.

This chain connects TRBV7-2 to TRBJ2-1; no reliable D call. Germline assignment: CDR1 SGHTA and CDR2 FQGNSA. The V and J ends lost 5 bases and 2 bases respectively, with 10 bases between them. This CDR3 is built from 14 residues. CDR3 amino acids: CASSPTGPYNEQFF. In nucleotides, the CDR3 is TGTGCCAGCAGCCCAACCGGACCCTACAATGAGCAGTTCTTC.

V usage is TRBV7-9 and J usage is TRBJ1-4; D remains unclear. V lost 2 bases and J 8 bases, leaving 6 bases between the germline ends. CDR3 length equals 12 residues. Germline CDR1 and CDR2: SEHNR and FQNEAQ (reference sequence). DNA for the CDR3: TGTGCCAGCAGCTTAAAAGGGGAAAAACTGTTTTTT. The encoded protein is CASSLKGEKLFF. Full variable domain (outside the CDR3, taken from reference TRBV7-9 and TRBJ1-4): DTGVSQNPRHKITKRGQNVTFRCDPISEHNRLYWYRQTLGQGPEFLTYFQNEAQLEKSRLLSDRFSAERPKGSFSTLEIQRTEQGDSAMYLCASSLKGEKLFFGSGTQLSVL.

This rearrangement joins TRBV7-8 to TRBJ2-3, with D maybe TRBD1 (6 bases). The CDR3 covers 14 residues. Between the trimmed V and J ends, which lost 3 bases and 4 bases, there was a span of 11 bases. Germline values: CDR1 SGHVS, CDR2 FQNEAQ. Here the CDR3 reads CASSFDRFPDTQYF. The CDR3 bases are TGTGCCAGCAGCTTCGACAGGTTTCCAGATACGCAGTATTTT.

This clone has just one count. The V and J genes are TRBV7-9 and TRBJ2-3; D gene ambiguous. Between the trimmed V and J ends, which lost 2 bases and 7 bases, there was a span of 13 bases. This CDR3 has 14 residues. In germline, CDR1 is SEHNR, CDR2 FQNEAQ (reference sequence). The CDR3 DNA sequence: TGTGCCAGCAGCTTACAGGATAGCCGACATACGCAGTATTTT. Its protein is CASSLQDSRHTQYF.

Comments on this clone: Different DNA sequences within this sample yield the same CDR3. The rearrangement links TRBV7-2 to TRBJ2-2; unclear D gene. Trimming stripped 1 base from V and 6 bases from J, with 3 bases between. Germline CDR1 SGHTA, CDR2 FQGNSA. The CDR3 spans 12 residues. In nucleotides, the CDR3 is TGTGCCAGCAGCTTAGATTCCGGGGAGCTGTTTTTT. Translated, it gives CASSLDSGELFF.

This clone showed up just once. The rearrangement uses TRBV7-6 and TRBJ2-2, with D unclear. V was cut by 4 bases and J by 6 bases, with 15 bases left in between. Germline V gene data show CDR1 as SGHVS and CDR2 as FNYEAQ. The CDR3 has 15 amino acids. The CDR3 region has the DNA TGTGCCAGCAGCTCAACCGACCAGTCGGCCGGGGAGCTGTTTTTT. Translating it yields CASSSTDQSAGELFF.

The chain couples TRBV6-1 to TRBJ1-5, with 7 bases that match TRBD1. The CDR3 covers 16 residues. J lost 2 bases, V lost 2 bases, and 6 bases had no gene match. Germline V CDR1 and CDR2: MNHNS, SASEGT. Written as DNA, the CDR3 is TGTGCCAGCAGTGAACTACAGGGGTTAGGCAATCAGCCCCAGCATTTT. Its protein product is CASSELQGLGNQPQHF.

CDR3 region: CASSYSSGTDQPQHF. In DNA form, the CDR3 reads TGTGCCAGCAGTTACTCGAGTGGCACCGATCAGCCCCAGCATTTT. V and J are TRBV6-6 and TRBJ1-5; D uncertain. This CDR3 is 15 amino acids long. Trimming removed 0 bases from V and 5 bases from J, with 11 bases in between. Germline CDR1 reads MNHNY; CDR2 reads SVGAGI (reference sequence).

The CDR3, as DNA: TGTGCCAGCAGCCGGGGCGTCAGGGGCCCGAATCAGCCCCAGCATTTT. It codes for CASSRGVRGPNQPQHF. This rearrangement joins TRBV7-9 to TRBJ1-5, with a tentative D call TRBD1 (6 bases). Trimming shortened V by 5 bases and J by 4 bases, and 18 bases separated the two germline ends. CDR1 is SEHNR and CDR2 is FQNEAQ in the germline V gene (reference sequence). The CDR3 has 16 amino acids.

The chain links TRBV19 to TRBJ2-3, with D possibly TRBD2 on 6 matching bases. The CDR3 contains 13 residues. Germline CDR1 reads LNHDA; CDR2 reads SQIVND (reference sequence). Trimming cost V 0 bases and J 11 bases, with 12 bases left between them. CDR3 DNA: TGTGCCAGTAGTATAGATCATGCGGGAAGGCAGTATTTT. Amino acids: CASSIDHAGRQYF.

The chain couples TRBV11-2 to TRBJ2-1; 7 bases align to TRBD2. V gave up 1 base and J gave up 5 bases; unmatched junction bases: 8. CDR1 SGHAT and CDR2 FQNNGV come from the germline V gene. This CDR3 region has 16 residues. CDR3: CASSLVWKGTNNEQFF. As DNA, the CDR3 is TGTGCCAGCAGCTTAGTCTGGAAGGGGACTAACAATGAGCAGTTCTTC.

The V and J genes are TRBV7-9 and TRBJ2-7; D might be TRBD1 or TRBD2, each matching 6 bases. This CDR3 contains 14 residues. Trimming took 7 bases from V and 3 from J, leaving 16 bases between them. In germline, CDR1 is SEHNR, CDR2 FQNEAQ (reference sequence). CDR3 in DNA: TGTGCCAGCACCCTGGGGGGCGGTTACTACGAGCAGTACTTC. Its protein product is CASTLGGGYYEQYF. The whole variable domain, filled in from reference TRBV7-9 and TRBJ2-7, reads DTGVSQNPRHKITKRGQNVTFRCDPISEHNRLYWYRQTLGQGPEFLTYFQNEAQLEKSRLLSDRFSAERPKGSFSTLEIQRTEQGDSAMYLCASTLGGGYYEQYFGPGTRLTVT.

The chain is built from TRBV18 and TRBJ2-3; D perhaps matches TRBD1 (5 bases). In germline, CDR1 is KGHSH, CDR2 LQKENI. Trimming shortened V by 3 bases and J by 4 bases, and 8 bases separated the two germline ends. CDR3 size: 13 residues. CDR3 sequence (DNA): TGTGCCAGCTCACCTACAGGACCAGATACGCAGTATTTT. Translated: CASSPTGPDTQYF.

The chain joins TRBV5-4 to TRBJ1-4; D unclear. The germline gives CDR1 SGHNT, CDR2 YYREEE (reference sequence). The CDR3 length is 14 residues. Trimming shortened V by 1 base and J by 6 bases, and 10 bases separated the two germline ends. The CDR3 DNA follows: TGTGCCAGCAGCTTGACAGCTTTTGATGAAAAACTGTTTTTT. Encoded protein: CASSLTAFDEKLFF.

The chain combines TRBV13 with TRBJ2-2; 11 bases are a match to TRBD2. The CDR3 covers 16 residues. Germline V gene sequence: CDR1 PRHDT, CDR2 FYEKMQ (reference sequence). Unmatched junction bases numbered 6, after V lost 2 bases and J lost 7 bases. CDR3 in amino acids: CASSLRLAGGRGELFF. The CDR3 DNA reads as TGTGCCAGCAGCTTACGGCTAGCGGGAGGACGCGGGGAGCTGTTTTTT.

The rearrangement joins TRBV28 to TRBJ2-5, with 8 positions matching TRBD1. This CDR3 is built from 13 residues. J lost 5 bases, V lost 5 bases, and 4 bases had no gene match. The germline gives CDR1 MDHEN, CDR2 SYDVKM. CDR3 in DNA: TGTGCCAGCAGTCGGACAGGGACGGAGACCCAGTACTTC. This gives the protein CASSRTGTETQYF.

The CDR3 coding sequence is TGTGCCAGAGCTAGACTAGCGGGGGCGAGCTCCTACAATGAGCAGTTCTTC. This encodes CARARLAGASSYNEQFF. This chain joins TRBV2 and TRBJ2-1; TRBD2 aligns across 12 bases. The CDR3 is 17 amino acids. The J segment lost 0 bases and the V segment lost 9 bases, leaving 9 bases of the junction unmatched. Germline V gives CDR1 SNHLY, CDR2 FYNNEI.

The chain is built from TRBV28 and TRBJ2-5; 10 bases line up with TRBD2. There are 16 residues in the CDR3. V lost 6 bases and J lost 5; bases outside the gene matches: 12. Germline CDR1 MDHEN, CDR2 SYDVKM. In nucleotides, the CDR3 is TGTGCCAGCAGCCGGAACCAACATAGCGGGAGGGAGACCCAGTACTTC. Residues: CASSRNQHSGRETQYF.